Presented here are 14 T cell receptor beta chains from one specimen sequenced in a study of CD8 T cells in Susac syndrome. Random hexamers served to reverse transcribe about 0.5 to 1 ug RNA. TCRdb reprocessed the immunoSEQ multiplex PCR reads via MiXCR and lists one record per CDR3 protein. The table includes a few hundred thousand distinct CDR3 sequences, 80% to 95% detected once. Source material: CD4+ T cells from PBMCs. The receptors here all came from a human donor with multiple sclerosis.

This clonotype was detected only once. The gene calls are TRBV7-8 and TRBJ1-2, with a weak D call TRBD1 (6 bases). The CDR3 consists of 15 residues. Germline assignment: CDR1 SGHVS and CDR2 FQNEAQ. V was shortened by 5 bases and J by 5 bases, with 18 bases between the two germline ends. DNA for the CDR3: TGTGCCAGCAGCACGTCCCGGGACATCTCGTATGGCTACACCTTC. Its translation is CASSTSRDISYGYTF. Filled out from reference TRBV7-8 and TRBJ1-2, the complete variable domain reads GAGVSQSPRYKVAKRGQDVALRCDPISGHVSLFWYQQALGQGPEFLTYFQNEAQLDKSGLPSDRFFAERPEGSVSTLKIQRTQQEDSAVYLCASSTSRDISYGYTFGSGTRLTVV.

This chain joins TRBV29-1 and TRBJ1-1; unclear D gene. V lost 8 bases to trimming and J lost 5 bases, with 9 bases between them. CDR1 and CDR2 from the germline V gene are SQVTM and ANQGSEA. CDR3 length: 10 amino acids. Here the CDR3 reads CSTLGTEAFF. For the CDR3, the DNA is TGCAGCACCTTAGGGACTGAAGCTTTCTTT.

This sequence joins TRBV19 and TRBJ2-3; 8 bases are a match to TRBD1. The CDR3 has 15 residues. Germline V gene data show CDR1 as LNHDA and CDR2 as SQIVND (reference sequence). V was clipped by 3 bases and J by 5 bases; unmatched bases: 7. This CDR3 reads CASSMIRTGQDTQYF. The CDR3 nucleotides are TGTGCCAGTAGTATGATCAGGACAGGGCAAGATACGCAGTATTTT. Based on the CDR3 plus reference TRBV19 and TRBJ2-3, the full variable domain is DGGITQSPKYLFRKEGQNVTLSCEQNLNHDAMYWYRQDPGQGLRLIYYSQIVNDFQKGDIAEGYSVSREKKESFPLTVTSAQKNPTAFYLCASSMIRTGQDTQYFGPGTRLTVL.

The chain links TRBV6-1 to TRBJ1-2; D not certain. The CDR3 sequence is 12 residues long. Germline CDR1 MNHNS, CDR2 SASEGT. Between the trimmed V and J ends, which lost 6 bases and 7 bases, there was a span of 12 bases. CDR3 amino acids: CASSRGLAGYTF. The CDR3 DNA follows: TGTGCCAGCAGCCGCGGGCTGGCTGGCTACACCTTC.

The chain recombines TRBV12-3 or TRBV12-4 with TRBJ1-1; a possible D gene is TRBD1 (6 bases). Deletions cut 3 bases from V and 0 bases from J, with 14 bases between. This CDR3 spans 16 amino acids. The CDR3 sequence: CASSLTGLEMNTEAFF. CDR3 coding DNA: TGTGCCAGCAGTTTGACAGGTCTGGAGATGAACACTGAAGCTTTCTTT.

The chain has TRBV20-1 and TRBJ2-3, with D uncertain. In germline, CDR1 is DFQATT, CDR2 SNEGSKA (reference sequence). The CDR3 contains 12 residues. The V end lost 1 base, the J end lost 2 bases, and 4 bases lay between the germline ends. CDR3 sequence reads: CSARVNTDTQYF. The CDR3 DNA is TGCAGTGCTAGAGTCAACACAGATACGCAGTATTTT.

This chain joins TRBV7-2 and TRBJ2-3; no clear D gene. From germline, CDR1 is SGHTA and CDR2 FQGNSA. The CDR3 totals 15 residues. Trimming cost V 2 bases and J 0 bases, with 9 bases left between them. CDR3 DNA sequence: TGTGCCAGCAGCTTAATGTTGCTCAGCACAGATACGCAGTATTTT. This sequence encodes CASSLMLLSTDTQYF.

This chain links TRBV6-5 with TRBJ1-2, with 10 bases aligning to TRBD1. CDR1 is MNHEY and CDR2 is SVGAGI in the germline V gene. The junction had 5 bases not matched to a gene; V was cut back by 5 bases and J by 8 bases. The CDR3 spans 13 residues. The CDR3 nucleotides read TGTGCCAGCAGTCCCGGGACAGGGGTAGGCTACACCTTC. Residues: CASSPGTGVGYTF.

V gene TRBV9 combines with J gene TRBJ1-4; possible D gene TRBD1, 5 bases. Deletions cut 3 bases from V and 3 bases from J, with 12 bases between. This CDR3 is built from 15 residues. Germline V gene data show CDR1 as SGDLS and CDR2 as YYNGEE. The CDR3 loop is CASSEGPGSNEKLFF. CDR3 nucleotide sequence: TGTGCCAGCAGCGAGGGGCCCGGGTCTAATGAAAAACTGTTTTTT. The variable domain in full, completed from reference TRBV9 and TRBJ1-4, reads DSGVTQTPKHLITATGQRVTLRCSPRSGDLSVYWYQQSLDQGLQFLIQYYNGEERAKGNILERFSAQQFPDLHSELNLSSLELGDSALYFCASSEGPGSNEKLFFGSGTQLSVL.

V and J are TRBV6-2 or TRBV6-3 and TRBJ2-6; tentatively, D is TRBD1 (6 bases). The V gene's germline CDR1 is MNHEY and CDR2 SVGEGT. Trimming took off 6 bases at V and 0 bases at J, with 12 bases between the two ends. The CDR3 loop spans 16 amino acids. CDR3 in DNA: TGTGCCAGCAGAAACCAGGGGAGCTCTGGGGCCAACGTCCTGACTTTC. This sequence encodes CASRNQGSSGANVLTF.

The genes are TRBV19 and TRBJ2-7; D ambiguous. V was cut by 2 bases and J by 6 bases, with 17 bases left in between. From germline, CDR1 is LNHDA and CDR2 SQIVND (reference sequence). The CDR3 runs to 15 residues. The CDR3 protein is CASSIRARRTGEQYF. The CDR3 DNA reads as TGTGCCAGTAGTATAAGAGCGCGTAGGACGGGCGAGCAGTACTTC.

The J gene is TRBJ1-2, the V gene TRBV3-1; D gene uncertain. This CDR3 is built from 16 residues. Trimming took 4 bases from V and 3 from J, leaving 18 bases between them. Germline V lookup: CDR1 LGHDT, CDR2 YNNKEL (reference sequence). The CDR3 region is CASSPGGRGLDYGYTF. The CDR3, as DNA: TGTGCCAGCAGCCCGGGAGGACGCGGTTTGGACTATGGCTACACCTTC.

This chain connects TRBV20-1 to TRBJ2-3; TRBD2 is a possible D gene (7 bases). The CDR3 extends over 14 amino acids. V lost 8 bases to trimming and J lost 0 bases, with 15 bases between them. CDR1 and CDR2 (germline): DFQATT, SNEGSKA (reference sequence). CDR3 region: CSRNRGASTDTQYF. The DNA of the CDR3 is TGCAGTCGAAATCGGGGGGCGAGCACAGATACGCAGTATTTT.

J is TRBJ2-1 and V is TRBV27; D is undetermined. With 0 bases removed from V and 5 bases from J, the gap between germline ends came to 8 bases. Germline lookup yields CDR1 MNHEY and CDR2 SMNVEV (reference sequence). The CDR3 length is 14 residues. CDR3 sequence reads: CASSLSGNHNEQFF. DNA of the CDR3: TGTGCCAGCAGTTTATCAGGAAACCACAATGAGCAGTTCTTC.